The 10 T cell receptor beta chains given below trace back to one sample, sequenced in a study of siplizumab effects on memory and regulatory T cells. Sequencing was performed with immunoSEQ multiplex PCR; in TCRdb, only in-frame clones are kept and a portion is missing. The sample lists about 100,000 clones; about 94% were seen once. Material for sequencing was non-Treg CD4+ T cells sorted from blood. The receptor source for this set is a human donor in good health.

V is TRBV6-1 and J is TRBJ1-3; D remains ambiguous. Between the trimmed V and J ends, which lost 3 bases and 0 bases, there was a span of 18 bases. CDR1 and CDR2 (germline): MNHNS, SASEGT. This CDR3 region has 18 residues. CDR3 DNA sequence: TGTGCCAGCAGTGATGGAGGGCCGGGATCATACTCTGGAAACACCATATATTTT. It yields the protein CASSDGGPGSYSGNTIYF.

This clone was counted only a few times. The chain recombines TRBV19 with TRBJ2-2, with D possibly TRBD1 on 6 matching bases. The CDR3 extends over 14 amino acids. V shed 9 bases and J shed 6 bases, with 17 bases lying between them. Germline V CDR1 and CDR2: LNHDA, SQIVND (reference sequence). CDR3 protein: CASWTVNMPGELFF. The DNA of the CDR3 is TGTGCCAGCTGGACAGTGAACATGCCCGGGGAGCTGTTTTTT.

This chain joins TRBV5-4 and TRBJ2-5; 7 bases match TRBD2. Germline trimming cut 2 bases from V and 4 bases from J; bases unmatched to any gene: 5. This CDR3 is 14 amino acids long. Germline V gives CDR1 SGHNT, CDR2 YYREEE (reference sequence). CDR3 nucleotides: TGTGCCAGCAGCTTTAGGGAGGGCAGAGAGACCCAGTACTTC. Its protein product is CASSFREGRETQYF.

The chain combines TRBV19 with TRBJ1-5; TRBD1 matches at 7 bases. CDR1 LNHDA and CDR2 SQIVND come from the germline V gene (reference sequence). The CDR3 totals 17 residues. Unmatched junction bases numbered 9, after V lost 4 bases and J lost 0 bases. The CDR3 sequence: CASSRARDSRSNQPQHF. CDR3 bases: TGTGCCAGTAGTAGAGCCCGGGACAGTCGTAGCAATCAGCCCCAGCATTTT.

The rearrangement links TRBV2 to TRBJ2-5; unclear D gene. CDR1 and CDR2 (germline): SNHLY, FYNNEI. The CDR3 runs 11 residues. The germline V and J ends were trimmed by 2 bases and 13 bases, with 11 bases remaining between them. In DNA form, the CDR3 reads TGTGCCAGCAGTGAAATGTTACCGGGGTACTTC. Encoded protein: CASSEMLPGYF.

V gene TRBV2 combines with J gene TRBJ2-3; TRBD1 might be the D (5 bases). This CDR3 is 14 amino acids long. Trimming cost V 6 bases and J 4 bases, with 14 bases left between them. The germline gives CDR1 SNHLY, CDR2 FYNNEI. The CDR3 sequence: CASRKVWGADTQYF. CDR3 nucleotide sequence: TGTGCCAGCAGGAAGGTGTGGGGCGCAGATACGCAGTATTTT.

In this sample, this clone turned up a few times. The J gene is TRBJ2-7, the V gene TRBV29-1, with 13 bases fitting TRBD2. J was trimmed by 1 base and V by 0 bases; bases with no gene match: 9. Per germline, CDR1 SQVTM and CDR2 ANQGSEA. CDR3 length: 18 residues. Here the CDR3 reads CSVEDMGLAGWTSYEQYF. The DNA for the CDR3 is TGCAGCGTTGAAGATATGGGACTAGCGGGATGGACGTCCTACGAGCAGTACTTC.

The CDR3 region has the DNA TGTGCCAGCAGCGTAGCTGTGGGAGAGGTCTACGAGCAGTACTTC. As protein: CASSVAVGEVYEQYF. This rearrangement joins TRBV9 to TRBJ2-7; D is possibly TRBD2 (5 bases). The CDR3 is made up of 15 amino acids. Trimming left V 0 bases short and J 3 bases short, with 13 bases between. Germline CDR1 and CDR2: SGDLS and YYNGEE.

This sequence joins TRBV6-1 and TRBJ2-5, with a tentative D call TRBD2 (5 bases). Germline CDR1 and CDR2: MNHNS and SASEGT. The V end lost 3 bases, the J end lost 5 bases, and 16 bases lay between the germline ends. CDR3 length: 15 residues. The CDR3 nucleotides are TGTGCCAGCAGTGACCGCCGGGGTGAGGTCGAGACCCAGTACTTC. Amino acids: CASSDRRGEVETQYF.

The V and J genes are TRBV2 and TRBJ2-5; a possible D gene is TRBD2 (7 bases). The CDR3 runs to 14 residues. The germline V gene has CDR1 SNHLY and CDR2 FYNNEI. V dropped 6 bases and J dropped 5 bases, with 16 bases sitting between them. This chain's CDR3 is CASRRRTAGETQYF. The CDR3 nucleotides read TGTGCCAGCAGGCGGAGGACAGCGGGGGAGACCCAGTACTTC.